This paragraph covers one T cell receptor beta chain sequence. What it binds is not known. The sample belongs to a study of blood T cells in healthy people across ages. Study-level background: About one barcoded beta molecule per two T cells came from capture by template switching.

The CDR3 is made up of 16 amino acids. Looked up from germline, CDR1 is SGHTA and CDR2 is FQGNSA. V lost 5 bases and J 6 bases, leaving 22 bases between the germline ends. Overall study results and limits: Versus aged donors, long-lived donors had higher diversity and more naive CD4+ cells. Unsorted PBMC input precluded a conclusive naive versus antigen-experienced comparison.

Next came a second PCR, run for about 7 to 11 cycles, which used a sample-barcoded 5' primer along with a J-beta primer mix. TCRdb used MiXCR to reprocess the 5' RACE reads, holding one entry per CDR3 protein. Here the sample spans about 1.4 million distinct CDR3 sequences, around 55% being singletons. The sequenced sample consisted of blood. This clonotype was sampled from a man between 18 and 35 years old in good health. The chain uses TRBV7-2 and TRBJ1-2; D perhaps matches TRBD1 (6 bases). The CDR3 region has the DNA TGTGCCAGCAGCCCGAATATTGGGGGGGCGCCGAATGGCTACACCTTC. It translates to CASSPNIGGAPNGYTF.